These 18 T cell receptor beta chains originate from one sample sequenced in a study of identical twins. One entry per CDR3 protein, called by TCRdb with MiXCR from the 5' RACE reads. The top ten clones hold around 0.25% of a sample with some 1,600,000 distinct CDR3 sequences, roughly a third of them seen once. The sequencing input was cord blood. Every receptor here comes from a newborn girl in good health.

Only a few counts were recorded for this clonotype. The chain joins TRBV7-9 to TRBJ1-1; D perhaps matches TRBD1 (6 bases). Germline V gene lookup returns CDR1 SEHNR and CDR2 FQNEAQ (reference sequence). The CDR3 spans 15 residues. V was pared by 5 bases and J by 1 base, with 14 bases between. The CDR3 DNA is TGTGCCAGCAGCCTTAAAGTACAGGGGAACACTGAAGCTTTCTTT. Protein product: CASSLKVQGNTEAFF.

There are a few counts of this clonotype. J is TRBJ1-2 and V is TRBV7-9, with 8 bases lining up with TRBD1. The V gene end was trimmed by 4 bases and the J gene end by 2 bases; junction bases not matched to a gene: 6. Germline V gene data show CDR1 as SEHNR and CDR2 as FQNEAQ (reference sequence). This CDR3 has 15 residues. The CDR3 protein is CASSSNRDRNYGYTF. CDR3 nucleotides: TGTGCCAGCAGCTCAAACCGGGACAGGAACTATGGCTACACCTTC. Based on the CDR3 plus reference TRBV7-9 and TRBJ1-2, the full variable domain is DTGVSQNPRHKITKRGQNVTFRCDPISEHNRLYWYRQTLGQGPEFLTYFQNEAQLEKSRLLSDRFSAERPKGSFSTLEIQRTEQGDSAMYLCASSSNRDRNYGYTFGSGTRLTVV.

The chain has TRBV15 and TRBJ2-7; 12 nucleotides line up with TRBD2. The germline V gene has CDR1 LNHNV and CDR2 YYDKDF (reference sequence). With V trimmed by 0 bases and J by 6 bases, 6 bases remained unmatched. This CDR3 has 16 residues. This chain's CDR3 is CATSRDPGLAGPEQYF. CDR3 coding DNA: TGTGCCACCAGCAGAGACCCGGGACTAGCGGGTCCCGAGCAGTACTTC.

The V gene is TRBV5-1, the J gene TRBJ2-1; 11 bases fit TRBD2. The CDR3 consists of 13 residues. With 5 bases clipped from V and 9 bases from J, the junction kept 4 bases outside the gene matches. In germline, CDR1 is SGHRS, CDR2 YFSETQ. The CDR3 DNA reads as TGCGCCAGCAGGAGGACTAGCGGGTTTGAGCAGTTCTTC. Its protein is CASRRTSGFEQFF. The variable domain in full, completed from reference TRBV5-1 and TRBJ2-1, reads KAGVTQTPRYLIKTRGQQVTLSCSPISGHRSVSWYQQTPGQGLQFLFEYFSETQRNKGNFPGRFSGRQFSNSRSEMNVSTLELGDSALYLCASRRTSGFEQFFGPGTRLTVL.

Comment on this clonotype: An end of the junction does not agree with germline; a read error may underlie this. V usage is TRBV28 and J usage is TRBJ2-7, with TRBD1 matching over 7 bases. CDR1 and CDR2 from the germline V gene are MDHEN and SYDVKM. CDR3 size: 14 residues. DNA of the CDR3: TGTGCCAGCAGTTCAGGACAGGCTATCTACGGGCAGTACTTC. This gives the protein CASSSGQAIYGQYF.

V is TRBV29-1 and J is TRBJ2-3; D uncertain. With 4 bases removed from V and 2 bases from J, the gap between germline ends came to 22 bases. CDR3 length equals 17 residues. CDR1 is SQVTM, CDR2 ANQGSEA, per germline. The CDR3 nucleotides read TGCAGCGTTGCCTCAAGCCGGTTTGAAGGGCCCACAGATACGCAGTATTTT. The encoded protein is CSVASSRFEGPTDTQYF.

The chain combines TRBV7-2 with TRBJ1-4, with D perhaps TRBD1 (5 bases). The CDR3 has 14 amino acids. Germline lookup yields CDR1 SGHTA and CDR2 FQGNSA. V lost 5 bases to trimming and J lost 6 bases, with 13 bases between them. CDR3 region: CASSRSRTYEKLFF. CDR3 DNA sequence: TGTGCCAGCAGCCGTAGCCGGACATATGAAAAACTGTTTTTT.

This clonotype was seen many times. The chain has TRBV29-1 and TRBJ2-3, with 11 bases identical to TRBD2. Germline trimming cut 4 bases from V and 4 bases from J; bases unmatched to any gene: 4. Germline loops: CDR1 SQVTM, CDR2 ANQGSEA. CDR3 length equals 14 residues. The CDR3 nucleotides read TGCAGCGTTGCAACTAGCGGGAGAGCAGATACGCAGTATTTT. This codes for CSVATSGRADTQYF.

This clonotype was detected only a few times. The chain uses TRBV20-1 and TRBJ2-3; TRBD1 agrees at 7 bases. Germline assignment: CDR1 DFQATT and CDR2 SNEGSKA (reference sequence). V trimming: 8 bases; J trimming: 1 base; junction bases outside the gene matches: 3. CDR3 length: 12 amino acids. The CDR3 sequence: CSFTGGTDTQYF. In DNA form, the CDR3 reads TGCAGTTTTACAGGGGGCACAGATACGCAGTATTTT.

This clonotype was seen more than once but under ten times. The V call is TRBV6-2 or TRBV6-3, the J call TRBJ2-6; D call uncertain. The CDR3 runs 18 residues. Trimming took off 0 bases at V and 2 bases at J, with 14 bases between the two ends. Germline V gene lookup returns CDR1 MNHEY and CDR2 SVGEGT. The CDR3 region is CASSYSELLLAGANVLTF. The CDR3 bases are TGTGCCAGCAGTTACTCGGAGCTTCTACTGGCTGGGGCCAACGTCCTGACTTTC.

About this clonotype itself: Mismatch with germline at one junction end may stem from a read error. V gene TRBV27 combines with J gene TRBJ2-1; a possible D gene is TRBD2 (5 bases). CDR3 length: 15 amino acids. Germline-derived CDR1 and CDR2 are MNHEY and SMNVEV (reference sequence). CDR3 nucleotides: TGTGCCGGCAGTTCCACTAGGGTCTCTCGCCATGAGCAGTTCTTC. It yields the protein CAGSSTRVSRHEQFF.

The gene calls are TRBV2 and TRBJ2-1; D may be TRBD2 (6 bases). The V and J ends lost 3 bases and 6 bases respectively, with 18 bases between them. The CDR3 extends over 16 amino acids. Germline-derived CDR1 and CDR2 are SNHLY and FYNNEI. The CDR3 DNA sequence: TGTGCCAGCAGTGATTGGGGACTCCTGGGGCGCAATGAGCAGTTCTTC. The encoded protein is CASSDWGLLGRNEQFF.

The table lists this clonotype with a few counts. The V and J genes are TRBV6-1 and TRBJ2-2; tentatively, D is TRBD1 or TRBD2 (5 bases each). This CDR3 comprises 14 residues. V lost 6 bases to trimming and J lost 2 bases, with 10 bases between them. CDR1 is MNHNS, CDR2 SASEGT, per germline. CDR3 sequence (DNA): TGTGCCAGCAGCTGGGACGAAAACACCGGGGAGCTGTTTTTT. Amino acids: CASSWDENTGELFF.

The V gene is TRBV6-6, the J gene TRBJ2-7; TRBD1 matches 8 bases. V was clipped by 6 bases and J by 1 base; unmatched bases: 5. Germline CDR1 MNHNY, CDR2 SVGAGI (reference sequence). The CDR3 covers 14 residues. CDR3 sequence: CASRIYRGSYEQYF. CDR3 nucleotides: TGTGCCAGCAGGATATACAGGGGGTCCTACGAGCAGTACTTC.

Here the CDR3 DNA reads TGTGCCAGCAGTCCTAGGTCCCCGGAGACCCAGTACTTC. Its protein is CASSPRSPETQYF. This chain links TRBV4-2 with TRBJ2-5; D gene uncertain. Trimming stripped 6 bases from V and 5 bases from J, with 13 bases between. The CDR3 consists of 13 residues. Germline V gene data show CDR1 as LGHNA and CDR2 as YNFKEQ.

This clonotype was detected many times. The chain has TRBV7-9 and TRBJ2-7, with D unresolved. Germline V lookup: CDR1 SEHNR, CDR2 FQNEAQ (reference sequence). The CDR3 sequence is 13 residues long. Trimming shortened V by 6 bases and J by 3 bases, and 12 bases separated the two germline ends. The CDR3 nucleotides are TGTGCCAGCAGTTTGGATGTGGGCTACGAGCAGTACTTC. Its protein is CASSLDVGYEQYF.

The CDR3 DNA sequence: TGTGCCAGCAGCACGGGACTAGCGGGGGGGCGTAAAAGGGAGCTGTTTTTT. The encoded protein is CASSTGLAGGRKRELFF. This chain uses TRBV11-2 with TRBJ2-2; 16 bases are a match to TRBD2. Trimming took 5 bases from V and 9 from J; bases not matched to a gene: 9. The CDR3 runs 17 residues. CDR1 SGHAT and CDR2 FQNNGV come from the germline V gene.

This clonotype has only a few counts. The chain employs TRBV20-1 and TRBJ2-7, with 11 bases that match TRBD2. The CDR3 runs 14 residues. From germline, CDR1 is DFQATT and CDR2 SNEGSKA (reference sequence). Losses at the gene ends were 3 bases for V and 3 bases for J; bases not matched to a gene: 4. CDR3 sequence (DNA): TGCAGTGCTAGGTCAGGGACTAGCGGCTACGAGCAGTACTTC. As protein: CSARSGTSGYEQYF.